This T cell receptor beta chain was sequenced for a study of blood T cell repertoires in COVID-19. The authors' processing: The authors estimated nucleated cell counts from reference gene primer amplification. Measured with immunoSEQ multiplex PCR; TCRdb has only the in-frame clones, and not every one. V and J calls and clone size are as listed in that table; D and trimming were resolved from the DNA. The sample has over 95,000 clones, 60% to 85% seen once. V trimming: 5 bases; J trimming: 4 bases; junction bases outside the gene matches: 16. Germline-derived CDR1 and CDR2 are MNHEY and SMNVEV (reference sequence). The CDR3 loop spans 18 amino acids.

The sample comprised peripheral blood. The clonotype originates from a woman older than 75 with active or convalescent COVID-19. V gene TRBV27 combines with J gene TRBJ2-7; 11 bases line up with TRBD2. The CDR3 sequence is CASSLTTGLAETKYEQYF. The CDR3 bases are TGTGCCAGCAGTCTAACCACGGGACTAGCGGAGACAAAGTACGAGCAGTACTTC.